This TCR beta chain was obtained from a study of response to subunit inactivated influenza vaccine. TCRdb used MiXCR to reprocess the RT-PCR reads, holding one entry per CDR3 protein. Of 200,000 to 300,000 distinct CDR3 sequences listed, 12% are singletons. General study points: With each seasonal influenza vaccination, the authors suggested, few new T cells are recruited.

There are 14 residues in the CDR3. Germline CDR1 is LGHNA and CDR2 is YNFKEQ. The V end was cut by 8 bases, the J end by 1 base, with 9 bases between. The table lists this clonotype with a few counts. Its antigen is undetermined. This sequence originates from a man aged 50 to 59 who received an inactivated influenza vaccine. This chain links TRBV4-2 with TRBJ1-6; D remains unclear. Here the sequenced sample was non-naive T cells sorted from PBMCs, taken around 15 days before vaccination. The CDR3 sequence is CASGKESYNSPLHF. CDR3 nucleotides: TGTGCCAGCGGAAAGGAGTCCTATAATTCACCCCTCCACTTT.